These T cell receptor beta chains were read from a single sample in a study of blood T cell repertoires in COVID-19. Only in-frame clones appear in the TCRdb table, and some are missing; sequencing was by immunoSEQ multiplex PCR. The sample lists some 100,000 clones, roughly 92% occurring once. The material sequenced was peripheral blood. The receptors come from a man in his forties or fifties with active COVID-19. Both conserved end residues are part of each CDR3. Each record gives: V gene, clone size, D gene, J gene, CDR3 protein, CDR3 DNA. D genes are given only for firm matches. Clone sizes are given selectively: once, few, many, or a class where the clone is expanded.

V: TRBV7-9; size: NA; D: NA; J: TRBJ2-1; CDR3: CASSSSEVVNEQFF; DNA: TGTGCCAGCAGCTCGTCTGAGGTAGTCAATGAGCAGTTCTTC
V: TRBV28; size: once; D: NA; J: TRBJ2-3; CDR3: CASAAGIQVLITDTQYF; DNA: TGTGCCAGCGCGGCCGGGATCCAGGTCCTTATCACAGATACGCAGTATTTT
V: TRBV7-3; size: NA; D: TRBD2; J: TRBJ2-3; CDR3: CASSLDGGRQDTQYF; DNA: TGTGCCAGCAGCTTAGATGGCGGGAGGCAAGATACGCAGTATTTT
V: TRBV6-1; size: NA; D: TRBD1; J: TRBJ1-2; CDR3: CASSEGAGGRIDYTF; DNA: TGTGCCAGCAGTGAAGGGGCAGGGGGAAGGATTGACTACACCTTC
V: TRBV24-1; size: NA; D: NA; J: TRBJ2-1; CDR3: CATSGGGSSYNEQFF; DNA: TGTGCCACCAGTGGCGGCGGAAGCTCCTACAATGAGCAGTTCTTC
V: TRBV2; size: once; D: TRBD1; J: TRBJ2-1; CDR3: CASRQGPGNEQFF; DNA: TGTGCCAGCAGACAGGGGCCGGGGAATGAGCAGTTCTTC
V: TRBV6-5; size: NA; D: NA; J: TRBJ2-7; CDR3: CASSYGGRYEQYF; DNA: TGTGCCAGCAGTTACGGAGGCCGCTACGAGCAGTACTTC
V: TRBV19; size: NA; D: NA; J: TRBJ1-5; CDR3: CASSLVRETSQPQHF; DNA: TGTGCCAGTAGCCTCGTACGGGAGACGAGTCAGCCCCAGCATTTT
V: TRBV4-1; size: NA; D: NA; J: TRBJ2-5; CDR3: CASSQDPREETQYF; DNA: TGCGCCAGCAGCCAAGATCCCAGGGAAGAGACCCAGTACTTC
V: TRBV19; size: once; D: TRBD2; J: TRBJ2-3; CDR3: CASSTTSATDTQYF; DNA: TGTGCCAGTAGTACCACTAGCGCCACAGATACGCAGTATTTT
V: TRBV7-3; size: NA; D: NA; J: TRBJ2-1; CDR3: CASSPGESHNEQFF; DNA: TGTGCCAGCAGCCCGGGGGAGTCTCACAATGAGCAGTTCTTC
V: TRBV2; size: NA; D: NA; J: TRBJ2-2; CDR3: CASLRTLNTGELFF; DNA: TGTGCCAGCTTACGGACACTCAACACCGGGGAGCTGTTTTTT
V: TRBV3-1/TRBV3-2; size: NA; D: NA; J: TRBJ2-7; CDR3: CASSQVGEQYF; DNA: TGTGCCAGCAGCCAAGTCGGCGAGCAGTACTTC
V: TRBV9; size: NA; D: TRBD2; J: TRBJ2-3; CDR3: CASSPLTSGSTDTQYF; DNA: TGTGCCAGCAGCCCTTTGACTAGCGGGAGCACAGATACGCAGTATTTT
V: TRBV28; size: NA; D: NA; J: TRBJ2-2; CDR3: CASSTPGTGELFF; DNA: TGTGCCAGCAGTACCCCCGGTACCGGGGAGCTGTTTTTT
V: TRBV11-2; size: NA; D: NA; J: TRBJ2-1; CDR3: CASSPIMGTANEQFF; DNA: TGTGCCAGCAGCCCGATTATGGGGACTGCCAATGAGCAGTTCTTC
V: TRBV5-1; size: NA; D: TRBD1; J: TRBJ1-2; CDR3: CASSYRTGAEDYTF; DNA: TGCGCCAGCAGCTACAGGACAGGGGCGGAAGACTACACCTTC
V: TRBV18; size: NA; D: TRBD1; J: TRBJ2-7; CDR3: CASSPGQTNEQYF; DNA: TGTGCCAGCTCCCCGGGACAGACTAACGAGCAGTACTTC
V: TRBV6-6; size: NA; D: NA; J: TRBJ1-1; CDR3: CASSYSGDSEAFF; DNA: TGTGCCAGCAGTTACTCAGGGGATAGTGAAGCTTTCTTT
V: TRBV4-2; size: NA; D: NA; J: TRBJ2-7; CDR3: CASSQGEGALDEQYF; DNA: TGTGCCAGCAGCCAAGGGGAAGGGGCACTCGACGAGCAGTACTTC
V: TRBV28; size: NA; D: TRBD2; J: TRBJ2-2; CDR3: CASGIAGDTGELFF; DNA: TGTGCCAGCGGGATAGCGGGAGACACCGGGGAGCTGTTTTTT
V: TRBV28; size: NA; D: NA; J: TRBJ1-1; CDR3: CASTPGGMNTEAFF; DNA: TGTGCCAGTACTCCGGGGGGCATGAACACTGAAGCTTTCTTT
V: TRBV19; size: NA; D: TRBD1; J: TRBJ1-4; CDR3: CASKDRVAANEKLFF; DNA: TGTGCCAGTAAGGACAGGGTGGCGGCTAATGAAAAACTGTTTTTT
V: TRBV3-1/TRBV3-2; size: NA; D: TRBD2; J: TRBJ2-5; CDR3: CASSQTSGQETQYF; DNA: TGTGCCAGCAGCCAGACTAGCGGCCAAGAGACCCAGTACTTC
V: TRBV5-1; size: NA; D: TRBD1; J: TRBJ1-2; CDR3: CASSSGRGARGYTF; DNA: TGCGCCAGCAGCTCAGGCAGGGGGGCCCGCGGCTACACCTTC
V: TRBV5-1; size: NA; D: NA; J: TRBJ1-4; CDR3: CASSLVTAVTNEKLFF; DNA: TGCGCCAGCAGCTTGGTGACAGCTGTGACTAATGAAAAACTGTTTTTT
V: TRBV24-1; size: NA; D: TRBD1; J: TRBJ2-1; CDR3: CATRGGSFHEQFF; DNA: TGTGCCACCAGAGGGGGCAGTTTCCATGAGCAGTTCTTC
V: TRBV24-1; size: NA; D: TRBD2; J: TRBJ2-1; CDR3: CATSGREGYNEQFF; DNA: TGTGCCACCAGTGGACGGGAGGGCTACAATGAGCAGTTCTTC
V: TRBV15; size: NA; D: NA; J: TRBJ2-1; CDR3: CATSRDGGQQFF; DNA: TGTGCCACCAGCAGAGACGGGGGGCAGCAGTTCTTC
V: TRBV5-6; size: NA; D: NA; J: TRBJ1-4; CDR3: CASSIKGGPTNEKLFF; DNA: TGTGCCAGCAGCATCAAGGGGGGGCCAACTAATGAAAAACTGTTTTTT
V: TRBV7-2; size: NA; D: TRBD2; J: TRBJ2-1; CDR3: CASSLSGTIDDEQFF; DNA: TGTGCCAGCAGCTTATCCGGGACTATAGACGATGAGCAGTTCTTC
V: TRBV23-1; size: NA; D: NA; J: TRBJ2-2; CDR3: CASSQLAVDWELFF; DNA: TGCGCCAGCAGTCAATTGGCGGTAGACTGGGAGCTGTTTTTT
V: TRBV3-1/TRBV3-2; size: NA; D: TRBD1; J: TRBJ1-1; CDR3: CASSHENRGWRNTEAFF; DNA: TGTGCCAGCAGCCACGAAAACAGGGGATGGAGGAACACTGAAGCTTTCTTT
V: TRBV6-5; size: NA; D: NA; J: TRBJ1-5; CDR3: CASSYLQGRQPQHF; DNA: TGTGCCAGCAGTTACTTACAGGGAAGACAGCCCCAGCATTTT
V: TRBV19; size: NA; D: TRBD2; J: TRBJ2-3; CDR3: CASSRGLAGGPSTDTQYF; DNA: TGTGCCAGTAGTCGGGGGCTAGCGGGAGGTCCTAGCACAGATACGCAGTATTTT
V: TRBV4-1; size: NA; D: TRBD2; J: TRBJ2-7; CDR3: CASSHEGTSGRIPLYEQYF; DNA: TGCGCCAGCAGCCACGAAGGGACTAGCGGGAGAATTCCCCTCTACGAGCAGTACTTC
V: TRBV3-1/TRBV3-2; size: NA; D: TRBD2; J: TRBJ2-5; CDR3: CASSQVDGLAGAVRKTQYF; DNA: TGTGCCAGCAGCCAAGTAGATGGTCTAGCGGGAGCAGTAAGAAAGACCCAGTACTTC
V: TRBV30; size: NA; D: TRBD2; J: TRBJ2-1; CDR3: CAWSGRLAGVSYNEQFF; DNA: TGTGCCTGGAGCGGACGGCTAGCGGGAGTCTCCTACAATGAGCAGTTCTTC
V: TRBV20-1; size: once; D: NA; J: TRBJ1-6; CDR3: CSASFGGQPLYSYNSPLHF; DNA: TGCAGTGCTAGTTTCGGGGGGCAGCCACTTTACTCCTATAATTCACCCCTCCACTTT
V: TRBV3-1/TRBV3-2; size: NA; D: TRBD2; J: TRBJ2-5; CDR3: CASSQTVIAGVETQYF; DNA: TGTGCCAGCAGCCAGACGGTAATAGCGGGAGTGGAGACCCAGTACTTC
V: TRBV7-9; size: NA; D: TRBD1; J: TRBJ2-7; CDR3: CASSLAAGTGTHEQYF; DNA: TGTGCCAGCAGCTTAGCGGCCGGGACAGGGACCCACGAGCAGTACTTC
V: TRBV30; size: once; D: TRBD1; J: TRBJ1-1; CDR3: CAWSNRGITEAFF; DNA: TGTGCCTGGAGTAACAGGGGGATAACTGAAGCTTTCTTT
V: TRBV7-3; size: once; D: TRBD2; J: TRBJ2-2; CDR3: CASSLNSLAGGTNTGELFF; DNA: TGTGCCAGCAGCTTAAATTCACTAGCGGGAGGGACGAACACCGGGGAGCTGTTTTTT